This is a list of T cell receptor beta chains from one sample in a study of molecular identifiers for immune sequencing clone quantification. TCRdb fed the PCR reads into MiXCR, producing one record per CDR3 protein. The repertoire holds 550,000 to 750,000 distinct CDR3 sequences, nearly 20% seen once, with roughly 0.85% in the top ten. Sequencing used naive CD8+ T cells from blood, with Jurkat cell RNA spiked in. The receptors originated from a human donor in good health. Some libraries in this study had Jurkat cell RNA spiked in. CDR3s include the opening cysteine and the closing phenylalanine or tryptophan. The D gene is left open where the match is weak. Clone sizes are given selectively: once, few, many, or a class where the clone is expanded.

many | TRBJ1-3 | NA | TRBV7-2 | CASSPDSTLSGNTIYF | TGTGCCAGCAGCCCGGACTCAACCCTCTCTGGAAACACCATATATTTT
many | TRBJ2-5 | NA | TRBV27 | CASSLYGIVETQYF | TGTGCCAGCAGTTTGTACGGCATCGTGGAGACCCAGTACTTC
NA | TRBJ2-7 | NA | TRBV27 | CASRGGYEQCF | TGTGCCAGTAGGGGCGGGTACGAGCAGTGCTTC
few | TRBJ2-7 | TRBD1 | TRBV30 | CAWGGQGGEQYF | TGTGCCTGGGGGGGACAGGGTGGCGAGCAGTACTTC
many | TRBJ2-7 | NA | TRBV5-4 | CASSYSNSNEQYF | TGTGCCAGCAGCTATTCGAACAGCAACGAGCAGTACTTC
many | TRBJ2-7 | NA | TRBV19 | CASSISTGESYEQYF | TGTGCCAGTAGTATAAGCACAGGTGAATCCTACGAGCAGTACTTC
many | TRBJ2-7 | TRBD2 | TRBV20-1 | CSAPPGLVVGEQYF | TGCAGTGCTCCCCCGGGACTAGTCGTTGGGGAGCAGTACTTC
NA | TRBJ2-7 | NA | TRBV19 | CASTFQVGPCEQYF | TGTGCCAGTACCTTCCAGGTGGGACCCTGCGAGCAGTACTTC
NA | TRBJ1-5 | NA | TRBV19 | CASNPLLGSNQPQHF | TGTGCCTCAAATCCCCTTTTAGGAAGCAATCAGCCCCAGCATTTT
many | TRBJ2-5 | NA | TRBV4-2 | CASSTQEAPETQYF | TGTGCCAGCAGCACCCAGGAAGCCCCCGAGACCCAGTACTTC
NA | TRBJ1-2 | NA | TRBV10-2 | CASSGSTAVNYGYTF | TGCGCCAGCAGTGGGTCCACGGCCGTAAACTATGGCTACACCTTC
many | TRBJ1-5 | NA | TRBV24-1 | CATSDLVGEGVNQPQHF | TGTGCCACCAGTGATTTGGTGGGTGAAGGGGTTAATCAGCCCCAGCATTTT
few | TRBJ1-1 | TRBD1 | TRBV10-2 | CASSEKGALNTEAFF | TGCGCCAGCAGTGAGAAGGGGGCTCTGAACACTGAAGCTTTCTTT
few | TRBJ1-4 | TRBD1 | TRBV9 | CASSTTGKALATNEKLFF | TGTGCCAGCTCGACGACAGGGAAGGCGCTTGCAACTAATGAAAAACTGTTTTTT
many | TRBJ2-3 | NA | TRBV7-8 | CASSLMGGQLEDTQYF | TGTGCCAGCAGCTTGATGGGGGGCCAATTGGAAGATACGCAGTATTTT
NA | TRBJ2-7 | TRBD1 | TRBV4-3 | CASSQNGQAAYEQYF | TGCGCCAGCAGCCAGAACGGACAGGCAGCCTACGAGCAGTACTTC
many | TRBJ1-2 | TRBD1 | TRBV19 | CASRPGQGIYGYTF | TGTGCCAGTAGACCGGGACAGGGGATCTATGGCTACACCTTC
many | TRBJ1-6 | NA | TRBV5-6 | CASSLDQGWNSPLHF | TGTGCCAGCAGCTTGGATCAGGGGTGGAATTCACCCCTCCACTTT
NA | TRBJ2-5 | TRBD2 | TRBV11-2 | CASRATSGRASETQYF | TGTGCCAGCAGGGCCACTAGCGGGAGGGCTTCGGAGACCCAGTACTTC
NA | TRBJ2-7 | NA | TRBV12-3/TRBV12-4 | CASRGVGGGWYEQYF | TGTGCCAGCAGAGGGGTGGGGGGTGGATGGTACGAGCAGTACTTC
many | TRBJ2-2 | TRBD2 | TRBV6-5 | CASSYGTKHTGELFF | TGTGCCAGCAGTTACGGGACTAAACACACCGGGGAGCTGTTTTTT
many | TRBJ2-3 | TRBD2 | TRBV20-1 | CSARLAVAGYTDTQYF | TGCAGTGCTAGATTGGCGGTAGCGGGGTACACAGATACGCAGTATTTT
few | TRBJ2-3 | NA | TRBV10-3 | CAISESEGLGTDTQYF | TGTGCCATCAGTGAATCTGAGGGGCTAGGCACAGATACGCAGTATTTT
NA | TRBJ2-1 | NA | TRBV7-9 | CASSPLQGSRCNEQFF | TGTGCCAGCAGCCCGTTACAGGGATCTAGGTGCAATGAGCAGTTCTTC
many | TRBJ1-1 | NA | TRBV16 | CASSHFGGEAFF | TGTGCCAGCAGCCACTTTGGGGGTGAAGCTTTCTTT
NA | TRBJ2-5 | TRBD2 | TRBV5-4 | CASSPSGLAGGFQETQYF | TGTGCCAGCAGCCCGTCCGGACTAGCGGGGGGATTCCAAGAGACCCAGTACTTC
few | TRBJ2-7 | TRBD1 | TRBV5-3 | CASSLDRGIDKSYEQYF | TGTGCCAGCAGCTTGGACAGGGGCATCGATAAGTCCTACGAGCAGTACTTC
many | TRBJ2-7 | NA | TRBV10-3 | CAISEVTAAIYEQYF | TGTGCCATCAGTGAGGTAACAGCGGCCATCTACGAGCAGTACTTC
many | TRBJ2-5 | TRBD1 | TRBV7-8 | CASSPGGQGLGETQYF | TGTGCCAGCAGCCCCGGGGGACAGGGGTTAGGAGAGACCCAGTACTTC
few | TRBJ2-7 | NA | TRBV27 | CASTLKGSRTGGAEEQYF | TGTGCCAGCACCCTTAAAGGGTCGCGAACTGGCGGGGCAGAAGAGCAGTACTTC
few | TRBJ2-3 | TRBD1 | TRBV4-1 | CASSPPTGGTDTQYF | TGCGCCAGCAGCCCGCCGACAGGGGGCACAGATACGCAGTATTTT
few | TRBJ2-3 | TRBD2 | TRBV28 | CASSFSLAGLSTDTQYF | TGTGCCAGCAGTTTTAGCCTAGCGGGACTTAGCACAGATACGCAGTATTTT
NA | TRBJ2-1 | TRBD1 | TRBV10-3 | CAISESGQGVWNEQFF | TGTGCCATCAGTGAGTCAGGACAGGGGGTCTGGAATGAGCAGTTCTTC
NA | TRBJ2-7 | NA | TRBV16 | CASSQLASDYEQYF | TGTGCCAGCAGCCAATTGGCTAGCGACTACGAGCAGTACTTC
many | TRBJ2-5 | TRBD2 | TRBV5-4 | CASSPGLAGGEYETQYF | TGTGCCAGCAGCCCGGGACTAGCGGGGGGCGAATATGAGACCCAGTACTTC
many | TRBJ2-7 | NA | TRBV5-1 | CASSLVPDTTYEQYF | TGCGCCAGCAGCTTGGTTCCGGACACTACCTACGAGCAGTACTTC
few | TRBJ1-1 | NA | TRBV5-5 | CASSLTKGMNTEAFF | TGTGCCAGCAGCTTGACAAAAGGTATGAACACTGAAGCTTTCTTT
many | TRBJ2-7 | TRBD1 | TRBV6-1 | CASSWTGWYEQYF | TGTGCCAGCAGTTGGACAGGTTGGTACGAGCAGTACTTC
many | TRBJ2-3 | NA | TRBV7-9 | CASTTISDTQYF | TGTGCCAGCACCACCATCAGCGATACGCAGTATTTT
few | TRBJ2-5 | NA | TRBV15 | CATSRVDRGETQYF | TGTGCCACCAGCAGAGTGGATAGGGGAGAGACCCAGTACTTC
NA | TRBJ1-1 | TRBD1 | TRBV30 | CAWSSPDRGTEAFF | TGTGCCTGGAGTTCCCCGGACAGGGGGACTGAAGCTTTCTTT
many | TRBJ1-1 | TRBD1 | TRBV5-1 | CASSSRDRGRFTEAFF | TGCGCCAGCAGCTCCCGGGACAGGGGGCGTTTCACTGAAGCTTTCTTT
few | TRBJ2-7 | NA | TRBV4-3 | CASSQDWAAVITYEQYF | TGCGCCAGCAGCCAAGATTGGGCAGCCGTCATAACCTACGAGCAGTACTTC
many | TRBJ2-3 | NA | TRBV13 | CASSLTSSADTQYF | TGTGCCAGCAGCTTAACTAGCAGCGCAGATACGCAGTATTTT
many | TRBJ2-7 | NA | TRBV2 | CASSEDTDYEQYF | TGTGCCAGCAGTGAGGACACAGACTACGAGCAGTACTTC
many | TRBJ2-1 | NA | TRBV24-1 | CATSDFYTANYNEQFF | TGTGCCACCAGTGATTTCTACACCGCAAATTACAATGAGCAGTTCTTC
NA | TRBJ1-2 | TRBD1 | TRBV11-2 | CASSLVRATGEGYAF | TGTGCCAGCAGCTTAGTCCGAGCAACAGGGGAAGGCTACGCCTTC
many | TRBJ2-1 | NA | TRBV20-1 | CSTGNNEQFF | TGCAGCACAGGTAACAATGAGCAGTTCTTC
many | TRBJ2-5 | NA | TRBV4-3 | CASSQDQDDGETQYF | TGCGCCAGCAGCCAGGACCAGGACGACGGAGAGACCCAGTACTTC
NA | TRBJ1-6 | TRBD1 | TRBV20-1 | CSARDDRAGAYNSPLHF | TGCAGTGCTAGAGATGACAGGGCGGGTGCCTATAATTCACCCCTCCACTTT
NA | TRBJ2-2 | NA | TRBV20-1 | CSARDDLRATGELFF | TGCAGTGCTAGAGATGACTTACGGGCCACCGGGGAGCTGTTTTTT